Only a few counts were recorded for the clone carrying this TCR beta chain. The antigen remains undetermined. The entry originates in a study of OX40 agonist ivuxolimab in advanced cancers. Study results and limitations: Dose levels from 0.1 to 3.0 mg/kg saw CD4+ and CD8+ blood T cells expand clonally by week 6.

This CDR3 contains 13 residues. Germline V gene data show CDR1 as SGHVS and CDR2 as FQNEAQ. Unmatched junction bases numbered 5, after V lost 1 base and J lost 10 bases. Generated by immunoSEQ multiplex PCR, the TCRdb table keeps only in-frame clones and is missing some. The repertoire has tens of thousands of clones, 85% to 90% of them found once; the top ten carry 0.4% to 0.55%. V gene TRBV7-8 combines with J gene TRBJ1-2; 8 positions agree with TRBD1. The source is an adult with an advanced solid tumor such as melanoma, head and neck, liver or kidney cancer. The specimen comprised CD4+ or CD8+ T cells sorted from blood, sampled in a trial of the OX40 agonist ivuxolimab. The CDR3 spells CASSLVQGGSYTF. CDR3 DNA: TGTGCCAGCAGCTTAGTACAGGGGGGATCCTACACCTTC.